This is a list of T cell receptor beta chains from one sample in a study of T cell repertoires in cytomegalovirus infection. From the reads, TCRdb called clonotypes with MiXCR, one entry per CDR3 protein. The table lists 230,000 or so distinct CDR3 sequences, over 15% of them singletons. Input material: CD8+ T cells from PBMCs. Every receptor here comes from a human donor in good health (CMV status not recorded). Some clones in this sample may be carry-over from other donors' samples. CDR3s include the opening cysteine and the closing phenylalanine or tryptophan. The D gene is left open where the match is weak. Rows give clone size only sometimes, using once, few, many, or a class for an expanded clone.

j_call	v_call	d_call	clone_size	cdr3_nt	cdr3_aa
TRBJ2-1	TRBV7-6	-	many	TGTGCCAGCAGCTTGGGGGACTCACTCTACAATGAGCAGTTCTTC	CASSLGDSLYNEQFF
TRBJ1-1	TRBV6-1	-	few	TGTGCCAGCAGTGAAAATGGATATGGGACGGCCGCTGAAGCTTTCTTT	CASSENGYGTAAEAFF
TRBJ1-2	TRBV12-3/TRBV12-4	-	many	TGTGCCAGCACCCCGAGGGGCCTCCTTTTTGGCTACACCTTC	CASTPRGLLFGYTF
TRBJ1-2	TRBV10-3	TRBD1	many	TGTGCCACCGATAAGACGAAACAGGGGAGTGACTCTGGCTACACCTTC	CATDKTKQGSDSGYTF
TRBJ2-1	TRBV20-1	TRBD2	few	TGCAGTGCCAGACTAGCATTTGAGCAGTTCTTC	CSARLAFEQFF
TRBJ1-1	TRBV6-5	TRBD1	few	TGTGCCAGCAGTTACGGGGACAGGATGAACACTGAAGCTTTCTTT	CASSYGDRMNTEAFF
TRBJ2-5	TRBV4-1	TRBD2	many	TGCGCCAGCAGCCAAGAGAGCCGGGGGGTTGGGACCCAGTACTTC	CASSQESRGVGTQYF
TRBJ2-1	TRBV12-3/TRBV12-4	-	few	TGTGCCAGTTTAGGGACGAATGAGCAGTTCTTC	CASLGTNEQFF
TRBJ2-2	TRBV12-3/TRBV12-4	-	-	TGTGCCAGCAGTTTAGCGGGGGCAGGCGGGGAGCTGTTTTTT	CASSLAGAGGELFF
TRBJ2-1	TRBV11-2	-	-	TGTGCCAGCACCACACCAGGGGCCACGCAGGGGTTCTTC	CASTTPGATQGFF
TRBJ2-1	TRBV19	TRBD2	-	TGTGCCAGTAGTCTATCGGTAGGGACTAGTAATGAGCAGTTCTTC	CASSLSVGTSNEQFF
TRBJ2-3	TRBV4-2	TRBD2	-	TGTGCCAGCAGCCAAGCCTTCACTAGCGGGGGCGAATATACGCAGTATTTT	CASSQAFTSGGEYTQYF
TRBJ2-1	TRBV9	-	-	TGTGCCAGCAGCGTAGCCCTGGGATCCGACAGCTACAATGAGCAGTTCTTC	CASSVALGSDSYNEQFF
TRBJ2-7	TRBV29-1	TRBD1	few	TGCAGCGTTGAAGATAACTCCGGGACAGCCTACGAGCAGTACTTC	CSVEDNSGTAYEQYF
TRBJ2-1	TRBV5-6	-	-	TGTGCCAGCAGCTTGGCCCGAGGACATGAGCAGTTCTTC	CASSLARGHEQFF
TRBJ2-3	TRBV11-2	TRBD2	-	TGTGCCAGCAGCCCAAGACTAGCGGGGAGTCTCCCCGGCACAGATACGCAGTATTTT	CASSPRLAGSLPGTDTQYF
TRBJ2-1	TRBV12-3/TRBV12-4	-	many	TGTGCCACCCTGGAGAGGTCCTACAATGAGCAGTTCTTC	CATLERSYNEQFF
TRBJ1-2	TRBV7-9	TRBD1	few	TGTGCCAGCAGCGGCCGGGACAGGCGGTCTGGCTACACCTTC	CASSGRDRRSGYTF
TRBJ2-7	TRBV11-2	-	few	TGTGCCAGCAGCTTAGAAGCATGGGACGGCCTGGGGGAGCAGTACTTC	CASSLEAWDGLGEQYF
TRBJ1-6	TRBV7-4	-	few	TGTGCCAGCAGCCGGGACGATGGAAATTCACCCCTCCACTTT	CASSRDDGNSPLHF
TRBJ1-4	TRBV3-1	TRBD1	few	TGTGCCAGCAGCCCACGTTTAAGTGACGGGACAGGAAATGAAAAACTGTTTTTT	CASSPRLSDGTGNEKLFF
TRBJ1-1	TRBV5-4	TRBD1	-	TGTGCCAGCAGCATTGAAGGGACAGGGGTTTTCGGAGCTTTCTTT	CASSIEGTGVFGAFF
TRBJ2-5	TRBV7-2	TRBD2	few	TGTGCCAGCAGCTTATCAGGTCCCGGACTAGCGTACCAAGAGACCCAGTACTTC	CASSLSGPGLAYQETQYF
TRBJ2-7	TRBV4-1	-	many	TGCGCCAGCAGCCAAGAATGGGGCAGGGCCTACGAGCAGTACTTC	CASSQEWGRAYEQYF
TRBJ2-3	TRBV20-1	-	-	TGCAGTGTCCCCGGCGAGGAATACACAGATACGCAGTATTTT	CSVPGEEYTDTQYF
TRBJ2-2	TRBV28	-	many	TGTGCCAGCAGTTTACCCTTAAACACCGGGGAGCTGTTTTTT	CASSLPLNTGELFF
TRBJ1-2	TRBV29-1	-	few	TGCAGCGTTGGTTCTGTCGGATTATACACCTTC	CSVGSVGLYTF
TRBJ1-5	TRBV19	TRBD1	few	TGTGCCAGTAGTCTTAACAGGGGGCGCGGGAATCAGCCCCAGCATTTT	CASSLNRGRGNQPQHF
TRBJ2-2	TRBV2	-	many	TGTGCCAGCAGTGGGTTCGGGAGCTCCGGGGAGCTGTTTTTT	CASSGFGSSGELFF
TRBJ1-2	TRBV20-1	-	-	TGCAGTGCTAGAGGGGGTAGACAGACAAGGGACTATGGCTACACCTTC	CSARGGRQTRDYGYTF
TRBJ1-2	TRBV13	TRBD1	-	TGTGCCAGCAGCTTAGCTACTAGACAGGGGGTATTGGCGCATGGCTACACCTTC	CASSLATRQGVLAHGYTF
TRBJ1-2	TRBV7-9	TRBD1	few	TGTGCCAGCAGCCTCGGGACAGCCAAAGCAAACTATGGCTACACCTTC	CASSLGTAKANYGYTF
TRBJ2-1	TRBV27	-	few	TGTGCCACCAGTGGGGGGGCCGGGGGTGAGCAGTTCTTC	CATSGGAGGEQFF
TRBJ1-5	TRBV10-3	TRBD1	few	TGTGCCATCAGGACAGGGCAGAATCAGCCCCAGCATTTT	CAIRTGQNQPQHF
TRBJ2-2	TRBV7-3	-	many	TGTGCCAGCAGCTTACTAGGCTGGGGAATAGGCACCGGGGAGCTGTTTTTT	CASSLLGWGIGTGELFF
TRBJ2-3	TRBV5-3	-	few	TGTGCCAGCAGCGAGGGGATTACTAGCACAGATACGCAGTATTTT	CASSEGITSTDTQYF
TRBJ1-2	TRBV7-9	-	few	TGTGCCAGCACTCATGGTGTTAACTATGGCTACACCTTC	CASTHGVNYGYTF
TRBJ2-1	TRBV11-3	-	many	TGTGCCAGCAGCTTAGAGCGTCCCGGGAGCTCCTACAATGAGCAGTTCTTC	CASSLERPGSSYNEQFF
TRBJ2-7	TRBV20-1	TRBD2	-	TGCAGTGCTATGGCCGGGACTAGCGTAACCTACGAGCAGTACTTC	CSAMAGTSVTYEQYF
TRBJ2-6	TRBV7-3	TRBD1	-	TGTGCCAGCAGCTTAGGGACAGGGGGCTCCGGGGCCAACGTCCTGACTTTC	CASSLGTGGSGANVLTF
TRBJ2-7	TRBV7-2	TRBD2	large	TGTGCCAGCAGCGAGGCTGGGGGGGCCTACGAGCAGTACTTC	CASSEAGGAYEQYF
TRBJ2-5	TRBV27	TRBD2	-	TGTGCCAGCAGTTCACAAAGTCTGGGAGGGCAAGAGACCCAGTACTTC	CASSSQSLGGQETQYF
TRBJ2-1	TRBV4-3	-	-	TGCGCCAGCAGCCAAGATCATGGGTCTGGGAATGAGCAGTTCTTC	CASSQDHGSGNEQFF
TRBJ1-3	TRBV6-8	-	few	TGTGCCAGCAGTTACTCCCTGGGGAGCTCTGGAAACACCATATATTTT	CASSYSLGSSGNTIYF
TRBJ2-4	TRBV28	-	-	TGTGCCAGCAGTTTATATGGGGGGCTAGCCAAAAACATTCAGTACTTC	CASSLYGGLAKNIQYF
TRBJ2-3	TRBV13	-	-	TGTGCCAGCAGCTTCTGGTCCCAGAACACAGATACGCAGTATTTT	CASSFWSQNTDTQYF
TRBJ2-2	TRBV11-3	-	-	TGTGCCAGTGGGACCCACCTTAACACCGGGGAGCTGTTTTTT	CASGTHLNTGELFF
TRBJ1-1	TRBV7-3	-	-	TGTGCCAGCAGCTACCAGGGTCACACTGAAGCTTTCTTT	CASSYQGHTEAFF
TRBJ2-1	TRBV7-8	TRBD2	-	TGTGCCAGCAGCGAGCTAGCGGGGGCCTACAATGAGCAGTTCTTC	CASSELAGAYNEQFF
TRBJ2-7	TRBV28	TRBD1	many	TGTGCCAGCAAGGTGTTGGGGACAGGGCCCTACGAGCAGTACTTC	CASKVLGTGPYEQYF
TRBJ1-2	TRBV7-8	TRBD1	-	TGTGCCAGCAGCCCTCCGGGACAGATCCATGGCTACACCTTC	CASSPPGQIHGYTF
TRBJ1-1	TRBV5-4	TRBD1	-	TGTGCCAGCAGCTTTGGGACAGGCTGGAATGTCCCTGAAGCTTTCTTT	CASSFGTGWNVPEAFF
TRBJ1-2	TRBV7-8	-	many	TGTGCCAGCAGCTTAGAAGTACAGGGAGCTAACTATGGCTACACCTTC	CASSLEVQGANYGYTF
TRBJ1-5	TRBV4-1	-	few	TGCGCCAGCAGCCAAGAATTTTCCAGTCAGCCCCAGCATTTT	CASSQEFSSQPQHF
TRBJ2-3	TRBV14	-	few	TGTGCCAGCAGCCAAGAGATGGGTACTAGCCCAGATACGCAGTATTTT	CASSQEMGTSPDTQYF
TRBJ1-1	TRBV14	-	-	TGTGCCAGCAGCCAAGAGGGGACTGAAGCTTTCTTT	CASSQEGTEAFF
TRBJ1-5	TRBV5-6	-	few	TGTGCCAGCAGCTTTTCCGAGGGGCCCCAGCATTTT	CASSFSEGPQHF
TRBJ2-3	TRBV28	-	-	TGTGCCAGCAGTTTATACACCCAACAGGGCCCAGACTCTAGCACAGATACGCAGTATTTT	CASSLYTQQGPDSSTDTQYF
TRBJ2-5	TRBV7-9	-	-	TGTGCCAGCAGCTTAGTCCCGTCGGAGGAGCGGGAGACCCAGTACTTC	CASSLVPSEERETQYF
TRBJ2-1	TRBV29-1	-	-	TGCAGCGTTGTAAGACGTCCGGGTGAGCAGTTCTTC	CSVVRRPGEQFF